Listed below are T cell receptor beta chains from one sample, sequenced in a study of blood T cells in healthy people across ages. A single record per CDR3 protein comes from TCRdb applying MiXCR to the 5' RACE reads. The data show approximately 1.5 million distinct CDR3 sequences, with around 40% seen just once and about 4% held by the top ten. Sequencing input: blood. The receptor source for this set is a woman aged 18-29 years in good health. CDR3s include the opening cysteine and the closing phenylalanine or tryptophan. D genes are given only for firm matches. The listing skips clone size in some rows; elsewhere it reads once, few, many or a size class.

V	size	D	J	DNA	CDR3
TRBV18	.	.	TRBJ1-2	TGTGCCAGCTCACCATCTGTGGGGGAATATGGCTACACCTTC	CASSPSVGEYGYTF
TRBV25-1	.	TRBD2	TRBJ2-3	TGTGCCAGCAGTGAGGGTAGCGGGAGTGCCGGTACGCAGTATTTT	CASSEGSGSAGTQYF
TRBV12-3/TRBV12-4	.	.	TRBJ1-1	TGTGCCAGCAGTTTAAGGAACGCCAACACTGAAGCTTTCTTT	CASSLRNANTEAFF
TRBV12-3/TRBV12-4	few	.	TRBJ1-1	TGTGCCAGCAGTCCGCTTCCGGGGAAAGCTTTCTTT	CASSPLPGKAFF
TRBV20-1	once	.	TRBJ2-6	TGCAGTGCGGGAATCCGGGACTTTCATCCTGGGGCCAACGTCCTGACTTTC	CSAGIRDFHPGANVLTF
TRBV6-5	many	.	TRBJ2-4	TGTGCCAGCAGTTCACCCTCAATCGGCGGAGTTCAGTACTTC	CASSSPSIGGVQYF
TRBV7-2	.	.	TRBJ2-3	TGTGCCAGCAGGGAGGGTGGGACAGATACGCAGTATTTT	CASREGGTDTQYF
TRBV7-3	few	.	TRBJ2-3	TGTGCCAGCAGCCCACCGGGGCGAACAGATACGCAGTATTTT	CASSPPGRTDTQYF
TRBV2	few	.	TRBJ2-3	TGTGCCAGCCAGTCCCCGGGAGATACGCAGTATTTT	CASQSPGDTQYF
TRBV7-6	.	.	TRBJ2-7	TGTGCCAGCAGCCGTACCGGGGAAAGCTCCTACGAGCAGTACTTC	CASSRTGESSYEQYF
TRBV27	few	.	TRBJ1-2	TGTGCCAGCAGTCCCTTCCCTTTGTACTATGGCTACACCTTC	CASSPFPLYYGYTF
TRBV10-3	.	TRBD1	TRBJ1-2	TGTGCCATCAGTGGGACAGGGTCGCACGACTACACCTTC	CAISGTGSHDYTF
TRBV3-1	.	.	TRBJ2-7	TGTGCCAGCAGCCCAGCCTGGGGGAGAGACGAGCAGTACTTC	CASSPAWGRDEQYF
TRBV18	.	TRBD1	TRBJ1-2	TGTGCCAGCTCAACTTCAGGGGGCGGAGAGTATGGCTACACCTTC	CASSTSGGGEYGYTF
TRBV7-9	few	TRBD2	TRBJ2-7	TGTGCCAGCAGACGTTCTACGACTAGCACCTCCTACGAGCAGTACTTC	CASRRSTTSTSYEQYF
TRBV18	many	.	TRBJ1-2	TGTGCCAGCTCACCAGGGGAGGGGCACTATGGCTACACCTTC	CASSPGEGHYGYTF
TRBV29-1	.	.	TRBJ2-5	TGCAGCGTGCCCGACAGTTACGATCAAGAGACCCAGTACTTC	CSVPDSYDQETQYF
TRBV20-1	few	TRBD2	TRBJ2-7	TGCAGTGCTAGAGACCCTAGCGGGGGGACCTACGAGCAGTACTTC	CSARDPSGGTYEQYF
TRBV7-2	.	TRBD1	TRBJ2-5	TGTGCCAGCAGCCGAGCCGACAGGGACAATGAGCAGTACTTC	CASSRADRDNEQYF
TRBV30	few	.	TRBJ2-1	TGTGCCTGGAGTCCCAGGAACTCCTACAATGAGCAGTTCTTC	CAWSPRNSYNEQFF
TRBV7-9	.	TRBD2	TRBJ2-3	TGTGCCAGCAGCGCTTGGACTAGCGGGTACCCAGATACGCAGTATTTT	CASSAWTSGYPDTQYF
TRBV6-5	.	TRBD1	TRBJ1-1	TGTGCCAGCAGACTCGTTGGACAGGGCCACACTGAAGCTTTCTTT	CASRLVGQGHTEAFF
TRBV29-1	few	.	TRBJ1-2	TGCAGCTCGCGCGGGGGGGAACGCTATGGCTACACCTTC	CSSRGGERYGYTF
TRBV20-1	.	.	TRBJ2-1	TGCAGTGCTCTCTTGGAGGTTTCCTACAATGAGCAGTTCTTC	CSALLEVSYNEQFF
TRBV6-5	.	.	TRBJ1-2	TGTGCCAGCAGTCCCGGGACAAATTCCTATGGCTACACCTTC	CASSPGTNSYGYTF
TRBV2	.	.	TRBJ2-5	TGTGCCAGCAGTGTTAGGGAATTACTTACCGAGACCCAGTACTTC	CASSVRELLTETQYF
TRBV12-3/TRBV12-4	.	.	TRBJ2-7	TGTGCCAGCAGCCAACTCGGGTCCTACAATGAGCAGTACTTC	CASSQLGSYNEQYF
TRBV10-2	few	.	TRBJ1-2	TGCGCCAGCAGTGAGTATAGACAGGACGGCTACACCTTC	CASSEYRQDGYTF
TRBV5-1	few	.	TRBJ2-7	TGCGCCAGCAGCTTGGACAGCTCCTACAATGAGCAGTACTTC	CASSLDSSYNEQYF